A single sample gave rise to the 27 T cell receptor beta chains below, sequenced in a study of shared clonotypes between healthy human individuals. The data were produced by immunoSEQ multiplex PCR, yet TCRdb's version contains in-frame clones alone and is incomplete. The sample gives more than 1,200,000 clones, approximately 98.5% of which show up once; approximately 0.38% is in the top ten. Specimen: naive CD4+ T cells sorted from blood. Subset defined: CD45RA+ positively selected. Receptor source: a man between 25 and 39 years old in good health.

V gene TRBV4-1 combines with J gene TRBJ1-2, with D possibly being TRBD1 (5 bases). This CDR3 spans 13 amino acids. Trimming took off 4 bases at V and 4 bases at J, with 10 bases between the two ends. Germline CDR1 and CDR2: MGHRA and YSYEKL. The CDR3 nucleotides read TGCGCCAGCAGCCCTAGGGACGCCTATGGCTACACCTTC. This encodes CASSPRDAYGYTF.

V is TRBV6-6 and J is TRBJ2-3; D gene ambiguous. Trimming took 5 bases from V and 1 from J, leaving 7 bases between them. This CDR3 is built from 13 residues. Per the germline V gene, CDR1 is MNHNY and CDR2 is SVGAGI (reference sequence). CDR3 region: CASSPGGTDTQYF. CDR3 nucleotides: TGTGCCAGCAGTCCCGGAGGCACAGATACGCAGTATTTT.

The rearrangement joins TRBV5-1 to TRBJ2-1, with D tentatively TRBD1 or TRBD2 (5 bases each). Germline values: CDR1 SGHRS, CDR2 YFSETQ. Trimming pared 0 bases from V and 10 bases from J, leaving 14 bases between. This CDR3 contains 14 residues. In DNA form, the CDR3 reads TGCGCCAGCAGCTTGGGAGGGTTGGGGCTAGAGCAGTTCTTC. As protein: CASSLGGLGLEQFF.

The V gene is TRBV4-1, the J gene TRBJ1-2; D not certain. Germline V gene lookup returns CDR1 MGHRA and CDR2 YSYEKL. The germline V and J ends were trimmed by 0 bases and 0 bases, with 5 bases remaining between them. This CDR3 spans 14 amino acids. The CDR3 nucleotides read TGCGCCAGCAGCCAAGATCTGGCTAACTATGGCTACACCTTC. Translation gives CASSQDLANYGYTF.

A note on this clone: An end of the junction does not agree with germline; a read error may underlie this. The chain employs TRBV19 and TRBJ2-1; 14 nucleotides match TRBD2. The V gene's germline CDR1 is LNHDA and CDR2 SQIVND (reference sequence). The CDR3 has 13 residues. The DNA of the CDR3 is TGTGCCAGCCTCCCGGGGACTAGCGGGAGCCTGATCTTC. The encoded protein is CASLPGTSGSLIF. Based on the CDR3 plus reference TRBV19 and TRBJ2-1, the full variable domain is DGGITQSPKYLFRKEGQNVTLSCEQNLNHDAMYWYRQDPGQGLRLIYYSQIVNDFQKGDIAEGYSVSREKKESFPLTVTSAQKNPTAFYLCASLPGTSGSLIFGPGTRLTVL.

The rearrangement links TRBV6-1 to TRBJ2-1; tentative D call: TRBD2 (5 bases). The CDR3 sequence is 16 residues long. Germline V CDR1 and CDR2: MNHNS, SASEGT. Trimming removed 2 bases at V and 0 bases at J, with 11 bases between. In DNA form, the CDR3 reads TGTGCCAGCAGTGAATACCGGGGAAGCTCCTACAATGAGCAGTTCTTC. It is translated as CASSEYRGSSYNEQFF.

This rearrangement joins TRBV28 to TRBJ2-7, with D unresolved. The CDR3 length is 13 residues. Deletions cut 5 bases from V and 0 bases from J, with 8 bases between. CDR1 is MDHEN, CDR2 SYDVKM, per germline. The CDR3 nucleotides read TGTGCCAGCAGTCACGGAGCCTCCTACGAGCAGTACTTC. Translating it yields CASSHGASYEQYF.

J is TRBJ1-1 and V is TRBV6-5, with D unresolved. Per the germline V gene, CDR1 is MNHEY and CDR2 is SVGAGI. V lost 2 bases and J lost 6, with 13 bases in between. This CDR3 region has 14 residues. CDR3 loop: CASSYVRMVAEAFF. The CDR3 DNA is TGTGCCAGCAGTTACGTGCGGATGGTCGCTGAAGCTTTCTTT.

The chain carries TRBV5-6 and TRBJ1-1, with unresolved D. V lost 0 bases, J lost 6 bases, and 9 bases lay in between. The CDR3 runs to 13 residues. Germline lookup yields CDR1 SGHDT and CDR2 YYEEEE. The CDR3 DNA is TGTGCCAGCAGCTTGGGCAGATTCCCTGAAGCTTTCTTT. Translation: CASSLGRFPEAFF.

The count of this clone is one. The chain recombines TRBV19 with TRBJ2-4, with D perhaps matching TRBD1 or TRBD2 (8 bases each). The V gene lost 5 bases and the J gene lost 8 bases, with 19 bases spanning the gap. The CDR3 is 15 amino acids. CDR1 is LNHDA, CDR2 SQIVND, per germline (reference sequence). In nucleotides, the CDR3 is TGTGCCAGTAGTTCACGGACAGGGCGGGGGGACATTCAGTACTTC. As protein: CASSSRTGRGDIQYF.

The rearrangement uses TRBV30 and TRBJ1-5; no definite D call. From germline, CDR1 is GTSNPN and CDR2 SVGIG (reference sequence). The CDR3 sequence is 12 residues long. V lost 0 bases to trimming and J lost 11 bases, with 11 bases between them. CDR3 sequence reads: CAWSVQSWAQHF. The CDR3 bases are TGTGCCTGGAGTGTACAGAGCTGGGCCCAGCATTTT.

As concerns this clone: Other DNA sequences of this sample code for an identical CDR3. The genes are TRBV5-1 and TRBJ2-5; the D is unclear. Germline lookup yields CDR1 SGHRS and CDR2 YFSETQ. CDR3 size: 13 residues. V lost 0 bases, J lost 5 bases, and 8 bases lay in between. CDR3 loop: CASSLEGRETQYF. In DNA form, the CDR3 reads TGCGCCAGCAGCTTGGAGGGCCGGGAGACCCAGTACTTC.

The count of this clone is one. This rearrangement joins TRBV5-6 to TRBJ1-4; perhaps TRBD1 as D (6 bases). The germline V and J ends were trimmed by 2 bases and 3 bases, with 11 bases remaining between them. Germline lookup yields CDR1 SGHDT and CDR2 YYEEEE. CDR3 size: 15 residues. The CDR3 DNA reads TGTGCCAGCAGCTTCCGGACAGCATCTAATGAAAAACTGTTTTTT. Its protein product is CASSFRTASNEKLFF.

J is TRBJ1-1 and V is TRBV18, with 8 bases lining up with TRBD1. The ends lost 6 bases at V and 5 bases at J; junction bases unmatched: 8. The germline V gene encodes CDR1 KGHSH and CDR2 LQKENI. The CDR3 contains 14 residues. CDR3: CASSGNRGGTEAFF. DNA of the CDR3: TGTGCCAGCTCCGGGAACAGGGGGGGGACTGAAGCTTTCTTT.

This sequence joins TRBV12-5 and TRBJ1-1, with 11 nucleotides matching TRBD1. Germline V gene lookup returns CDR1 LGHNT and CDR2 FRNRAP. CDR3 length: 15 amino acids. J was trimmed by 2 bases and V by 5 bases; bases with no gene match: 4. In nucleotides, the CDR3 is TGTGCTAGTGGTCCTCGGACAGGGGGCAACACTGAAGCTTTCTTT. Protein product: CASGPRTGGNTEAFF.

This sequence joins TRBV7-8 and TRBJ1-2; D is possibly TRBD1 (6 bases). CDR3 length: 13 amino acids. Trimming left V 4 bases short and J 8 bases short, with 14 bases between. Looked up from germline, CDR1 is SGHVS and CDR2 is FQNEAQ. The CDR3: CASSYSKGGGYTF. In nucleotides, the CDR3 is TGTGCCAGCAGCTATTCGAAGGGGGGCGGCTACACCTTC.

This clone was picked up one time. This chain joins TRBV19 and TRBJ2-1; 7 nucleotides match TRBD2. CDR3 size: 15 residues. V was clipped by 8 bases and J by 7 bases; unmatched bases: 14. Germline CDR1 reads LNHDA; CDR2 reads SQIVND (reference sequence). CDR3 loop: CASAYAGVPYNEQFF. For the CDR3, the DNA is TGTGCCAGTGCTTACGCGGGAGTGCCTTATAATGAGCAGTTCTTC.

The V and J genes are TRBV5-1 and TRBJ1-1; a possible D gene is TRBD1 (6 bases). The ends were cut back, 0 bases at V and 6 bases at J, with 9 bases in the middle. The CDR3 runs 13 residues. Germline V gives CDR1 SGHRS, CDR2 YFSETQ. The CDR3 DNA is TGCGCCAGCAGCTTGGCAGGGGCGGCTGAAGCTTTCTTT. Amino acids: CASSLAGAAEAFF.

This clone has a handful of counts. The chain has TRBV5-1 and TRBJ1-5; 9 bases are a match to TRBD1. Germline lookup yields CDR1 SGHRS and CDR2 YFSETQ. The CDR3 spans 14 residues. J gave up 9 bases and V 3 bases, and 7 bases lay outside the gene matches. CDR3 nucleotides: TGCGCCAGCAGCTCGGGACAGGGAGGTTGGCCCCAGCATTTT. This encodes CASSSGQGGWPQHF. Supplemented by reference TRBV5-1 and TRBJ1-5, the full variable domain reads KAGVTQTPRYLIKTRGQQVTLSCSPISGHRSVSWYQQTPGQGLQFLFEYFSETQRNKGNFPGRFSGRQFSNSRSEMNVSTLELGDSALYLCASSSGQGGWPQHFGDGTRLSIL.

The chain combines TRBV18 with TRBJ2-2; D not certain. V was trimmed by 4 bases and J by 6 bases, leaving 12 bases between them. CDR1 is KGHSH and CDR2 is LQKENI in the germline V gene. This CDR3 is 14 amino acids long. CDR3 residues: CASSLDSFAGELFF. The DNA for the CDR3 is TGTGCCAGCTCACTTGACTCGTTCGCCGGGGAGCTGTTTTTT.

As DNA, the CDR3 is TGTGCCAGCAGGAGACAGGGGCCTTCCTACGAGCAGTACTTC. Translation: CASRRQGPSYEQYF. The rearrangement links TRBV6-5 to TRBJ2-7, with 8 positions matching TRBD1. Germline assignment: CDR1 MNHEY and CDR2 SVGAGI. The CDR3 spans 14 residues. Trimming took 6 bases from V and 1 from J; bases not matched to a gene: 5.

With respect to this clone: Other DNA sequences from this sample encode an identical CDR3 as well. V and J are TRBV7-2 and TRBJ2-1, with D hard to call. V was shortened by 1 base and J by 9 bases, with 4 bases between the two germline ends. CDR3 length: 11 residues. From germline, CDR1 is SGHTA and CDR2 FQGNSA. The CDR3 DNA follows: TGTGCCAGCAGCTTAGTTCTTGAGCAGTTCTTC. Encoded protein: CASSLVLEQFF.

The chain couples TRBV6-6 to TRBJ2-7, with 11 bases identical to TRBD1. The CDR3 is made up of 15 amino acids. V was clipped by 6 bases and J by 3 bases; unmatched bases: 7. Germline V CDR1 and CDR2: MNHNY, SVGAGI (reference sequence). CDR3 nucleotide sequence: TGTGCCAGCAGCTCCCCGGGGACAGGGGGCTACGAGCAGTACTTC. Residues: CASSSPGTGGYEQYF.

This rearrangement joins TRBV2 to TRBJ2-7, with 8 bases identical to TRBD2. With V trimmed by 11 bases and J by 6 bases, 6 bases remained unmatched. Germline CDR1 and CDR2: SNHLY and FYNNEI. This CDR3 contains 11 residues. The DNA of the CDR3 is TGTGCCGGTCGGGAGGGTGGCGAGCAGTACTTC. It specifies CAGREGGEQYF. Combining the CDR3 with reference TRBV2 and TRBJ2-7 gives the whole variable domain EPEVTQTPSHQVTQMGQEVILRCVPISNHLYFYWYRQILGQKVEFLVSFYNNEISEKSEIFDDQFSVERPDGSNFTLKIRSTKLEDSAMYFCAGREGGEQYFGPGTRLTVT.

The chain uses TRBV27 and TRBJ2-2; 7 positions match TRBD2. Germline assignment: CDR1 MNHEY and CDR2 SMNVEV (reference sequence). J was trimmed by 8 bases and V by 2 bases; bases with no gene match: 11. The CDR3 consists of 16 residues. Written as DNA, the CDR3 is TGTGCCAGCAGTTTAGTGGGCGGGAGATCATATGGGGAGCTGTTTTTT. Translating it yields CASSLVGGRSYGELFF.

The genes are TRBV6-5 and TRBJ2-2; no clear D. Germline assignment: CDR1 MNHEY and CDR2 SVGAGI. The V end lost 6 bases, the J end lost 6 bases, and 8 bases lay between the germline ends. The CDR3 loop spans 12 amino acids. The CDR3 DNA reads TGTGCCAGCAGGGAAGGGTCCGGGGAGCTGTTTTTT. It codes for CASREGSGELFF.

CDR3 sequence: CASSFQGSWTDTQYF. The CDR3 DNA follows: TGCGCCAGCAGCTTCCAGGGGAGTTGGACAGATACGCAGTATTTT. The chain is built from TRBV5-1 and TRBJ2-3, with D tentatively TRBD1 (6 bases). From germline, CDR1 is SGHRS and CDR2 YFSETQ. Trimming stripped 2 bases from V and 3 bases from J, with 13 bases between. The CDR3 sequence is 15 residues long.